The present T cell receptor beta chain was sequenced within a study of T cells after yellow fever vaccination. This CDR3 has 10 residues. V lost 4 bases to trimming and J lost 6 bases, with 5 bases between them. Per the germline V gene, CDR1 is SGHNT and CDR2 is YYREEE (reference sequence). Using its own MiXCR run on the 5' RACE reads, TCRdb lists one record per CDR3 protein. This sample carries some 220,000 distinct CDR3 sequences, roughly 3% of them seen once, and the ten largest clones take about 3%. In its sample, this clonotype was seen many times. The clonotype originates from a man aged 18 to 30 who received the YFV17D yellow fever vaccine. Here the sequenced sample was CD4+ T cells sorted from PBMCs, taken 10 days after the yellow fever booster vaccination. The gene calls are TRBV5-4 and TRBJ2-7; D unclear. CDR3 DNA: TGTGCCAGCAGCCCTCCCGAGCAGTACTTC. It translates to CASSPPEQYF.